Many counts were recorded for the clone carrying this T cell receptor (beta chain). The antigen is undetermined. Coverage ceases 3 residues before the CDR3 finishes, and the germline J gene fills in the end. The sample carries other DNA sequences with the same CDR3. CVID subjects were around 16 female and more than 25 male, aged roughly 9 to 64. Both groups were predominantly of Caucasian heritage. All CVID subjects were on immunoglobulin replacement for at least one year. Blood came from CVID subjects not ill and not taking immunomodulatory or immunosuppressive medication. Assay used: immunoSEQ multiplex PCR; TCRdb lists only in-frame clones, some missing. This set yields about 33,000 clones and no singletons; the top ten hold about 6.1%. The data belong to a study of T cell clonality in common variable immunodeficiency. Study-wide results and caveats: In common variable immunodeficiency, TCR beta chains reportedly carried fewer deletions and N-nucleotide insertions.

Trimming removed 3 bases from V and 0 bases from J; junction bases left unmatched: 10. Germline lookup yields CDR1 LNHDA and CDR2 SQIVND (reference sequence). The CDR3 runs 18 residues. This sequence originates from a human donor with common variable immunodeficiency. J is TRBJ1-5 and V is TRBV19; TRBD1 matches 8 bases. The sample taken for sequencing was peripheral blood mononuclear cells. The sequenced CDR3 bases are TGTGCCAGTAGTATTGGCGGGACAGGTTCACATAGCAATCAGCCC. It codes for CASSIGGTGSHSNQP. The complete CDR3 reads CASSIGGTGSHSNQPQHF. The whole variable domain, remainder taken from reference TRBV19 and TRBJ1-5, is DGGITQSPKYLFRKEGQNVTLSCEQNLNHDAMYWYRQDPGQGLRLIYYSQIVNDFQKGDIAEGYSVSREKKESFPLTVTSAQKNPTAFYLCASSIGGTGSHSNQPQHFGDGTRLSIL.